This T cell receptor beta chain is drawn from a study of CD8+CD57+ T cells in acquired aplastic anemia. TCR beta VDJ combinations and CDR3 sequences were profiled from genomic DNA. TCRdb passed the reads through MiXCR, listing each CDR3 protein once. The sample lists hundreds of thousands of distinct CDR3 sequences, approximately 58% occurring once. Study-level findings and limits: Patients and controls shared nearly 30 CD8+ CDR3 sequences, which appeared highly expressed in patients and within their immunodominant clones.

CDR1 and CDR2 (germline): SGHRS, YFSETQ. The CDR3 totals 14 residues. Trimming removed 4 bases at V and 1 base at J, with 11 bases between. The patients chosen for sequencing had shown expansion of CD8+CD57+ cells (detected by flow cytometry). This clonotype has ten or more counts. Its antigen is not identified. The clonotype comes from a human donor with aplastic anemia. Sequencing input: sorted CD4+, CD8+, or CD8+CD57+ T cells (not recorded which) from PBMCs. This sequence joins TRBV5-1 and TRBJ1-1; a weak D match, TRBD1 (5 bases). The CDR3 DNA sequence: TGCGCCAGCAGCCCACCCGGGGCGAACACTGAAGCTTTCTTT. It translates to CASSPPGANTEAFF. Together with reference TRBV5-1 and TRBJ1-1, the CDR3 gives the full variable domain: KAGVTQTPRYLIKTRGQQVTLSCSPISGHRSVSWYQQTPGQGLQFLFEYFSETQRNKGNFPGRFSGRQFSNSRSEMNVSTLELGDSALYLCASSPPGANTEAFFGQGTRLTVV.